The 19 T cell receptor beta chains below all came from one sample that was sequenced in a study of ipilimumab plus nivolumab after autologous stem cell transplantation. TCRdb keeps only in-frame clones here, not all; method: immunoSEQ multiplex PCR. This table has some 41,000 clones, 80% to 95% appearing once. Material: PBMCs, obtained in a trial of ipilimumab plus nivolumab as post-transplant consolidation. The receptors were gathered from a male donor with multiple myeloma.

This clone was seen once. The rearrangement links TRBV11-2 to TRBJ2-3; TRBD1 aligns across 7 bases. CDR3 length: 13 amino acids. The V segment lost 1 base and the J segment 13 bases; nucleotides outside the gene matches: 8. Germline lookup yields CDR1 SGHAT and CDR2 FQNNGV. CDR3 protein: CASSLARDRQEYF. DNA of the CDR3: TGTGCCAGCAGCTTAGCCCGGGACAGACAGGAGTATTTT.

The V call is TRBV6-5, the J call TRBJ1-2, with a tentative D call TRBD1 (5 bases). The CDR3 sequence is 13 residues long. The germline V gene encodes CDR1 MNHEY and CDR2 SVGAGI. V was pared by 5 bases and J by 4 bases, with 11 bases between. CDR3 amino acids: CASSGTVLYGYTF. In DNA form, the CDR3 reads TGTGCCAGCAGTGGGACGGTTCTCTATGGCTACACCTTC.

V and J are TRBV29-1 and TRBJ2-1; TRBD2 might be the D (6 bases). The V end was cut by 4 bases, the J end by 9 bases, with 13 bases between. Germline CDR1 is SQVTM and CDR2 is ANQGSEA. This CDR3 spans 12 amino acids. DNA of the CDR3: TGCAGCGTTGGGGCAGGAGGGAGTGAGCAGTTCTTC. It yields the protein CSVGAGGSEQFF.

This clone was found once. The V call is TRBV10-2, the J call TRBJ2-5; 12 bases agree with TRBD1. Per the germline V gene, CDR1 is WSHSY and CDR2 is SAAADI. The V and J ends lost 5 bases and 6 bases, in that order; junction bases with no gene match: 10. The CDR3 is 16 amino acids. CDR3 sequence (DNA): TGCGCCAGCAGTTCCTCCGGGACAGGGGGCACAAAGACCCAGTACTTC. Its protein is CASSSSGTGGTKTQYF.

This clone was detected once. The chain has TRBV5-1 and TRBJ2-2, with TRBD2 as a possible D gene (5 bases). This CDR3 comprises 15 residues. The V gene lost 4 bases and the J gene lost 7 bases, with 17 bases spanning the gap. Per germline, CDR1 SGHRS and CDR2 YFSETQ. CDR3 residues: CASSLASSVGGELFF. CDR3 coding DNA: TGCGCCAGCAGCCTAGCCTCGAGCGTAGGCGGGGAGCTGTTTTTT.

A few counts support this clone. The chain employs TRBV18 and TRBJ2-7; 8 bases align to TRBD1. This CDR3 has 14 amino acids. J gave up 5 bases and V 4 bases, and 7 bases lay outside the gene matches. Germline CDR1 KGHSH, CDR2 LQKENI. Here the CDR3 DNA reads TGTGCCAGCTCACTCTTGGACAGGGCCCACGAGCAGTACTTC. It yields the protein CASSLLDRAHEQYF.

The chain couples TRBV7-9 to TRBJ2-1, with 8 bases matching TRBD2. Trimming removed 5 bases from V and 0 bases from J; junction bases left unmatched: 6. Germline V lookup: CDR1 SEHNR, CDR2 FQNEAQ (reference sequence). The CDR3 runs 16 residues. The CDR3 loop reads CASSAPGTSSYNEQFF. In DNA form, the CDR3 reads TGTGCCAGCAGCGCTCCCGGGACTAGCTCCTACAATGAGCAGTTCTTC. Based on the CDR3 plus reference TRBV7-9 and TRBJ2-1, the full variable domain is DTGVSQNPRHKITKRGQNVTFRCDPISEHNRLYWYRQTLGQGPEFLTYFQNEAQLEKSRLLSDRFSAERPKGSFSTLEIQRTEQGDSAMYLCASSAPGTSSYNEQFFGPGTRLTVL.

This chain joins TRBV7-3 and TRBJ1-1; D gene uncertain. Per germline, CDR1 SGHTA and CDR2 FQGTGA. The CDR3 has 13 residues. The germline V and J ends were trimmed by 3 bases and 0 bases, with 5 bases remaining between them. The CDR3: CASSFAVNTEAFF. For the CDR3, the DNA is TGTGCCAGCAGCTTTGCAGTGAACACTGAAGCTTTCTTT.

This chain links TRBV28 with TRBJ1-2; perhaps TRBD1 as D (6 bases). Trimming shortened V by 3 bases and J by 8 bases, and 16 bases separated the two germline ends. Germline CDR1 is MDHEN and CDR2 is SYDVKM. The length of the CDR3 is 14 residues. In DNA form, the CDR3 reads TGTGCCAGCAGTTTGGGACTACAGGGATACGGCTACACCTTC. This translates into CASSLGLQGYGYTF.

The CDR3 sequence: CASSAPGLAGVSYEQYF. The CDR3 coding sequence is TGCGCCAGCAGCGCCCCGGGACTAGCGGGAGTCTCCTACGAGCAGTACTTC. The chain links TRBV5-1 to TRBJ2-7, with 14 positions matching TRBD2. This CDR3 has 17 residues. V lost 4 bases, J lost 0 bases, and 6 bases stayed unmatched. Per the germline V gene, CDR1 is SGHRS and CDR2 is YFSETQ.

The chain uses TRBV19 and TRBJ2-1; 12 bases agree with TRBD2. Germline CDR1 is LNHDA and CDR2 is SQIVND (reference sequence). The trim removed 3 bases at V and 6 bases at J, leaving 0 bases unmatched. This CDR3 region has 14 residues. The CDR3 loop is CASSMGLAGNEQFF. The CDR3 DNA sequence: TGTGCCAGTAGTATGGGACTAGCGGGCAATGAGCAGTTCTTC.

This chain joins TRBV6-1 and TRBJ2-2; 12 bases fit TRBD2. The ends lost 4 bases at V and 4 bases at J; junction bases unmatched: 10. The length of the CDR3 is 18 residues. From germline, CDR1 is MNHNS and CDR2 SASEGT. CDR3 sequence reads: CASSARTSGASGTGELFF. In DNA form, the CDR3 reads TGTGCCAGCAGTGCGAGGACTAGCGGGGCTAGTGGCACCGGGGAGCTGTTTTTT.

The rearrangement uses TRBV6-4 and TRBJ2-1; TRBD2 matches at 10 bases. V gave up 6 bases and J gave up 3 bases; unmatched junction bases: 5. The germline V gene has CDR1 MRHNA and CDR2 SNTAGT. The CDR3 loop spans 15 amino acids. The CDR3 nucleotides read TGTGCCAGCAGCGCTAGCGGGAGTTTCTACAATGAGCAGTTCTTC. Encoded protein: CASSASGSFYNEQFF.

The V gene is TRBV5-4, the J gene TRBJ2-3, with D uncertain. The CDR3 is made up of 16 amino acids. V was clipped by 1 base and J by 5 bases, with 17 bases between them. CDR1 and CDR2 (germline): SGHNT, YYREEE (reference sequence). Written as DNA, the CDR3 is TGTGCCAGCAGCTTGCCGGGCCTGGCTAGGAAAGATACGCAGTATTTT. This sequence encodes CASSLPGLARKDTQYF.

The chain uses TRBV10-3 and TRBJ2-7, with D tentatively TRBD2 (5 bases). Germline CDR1 is ENHRY and CDR2 is SYGVKD. The CDR3 has 15 residues. V lost 6 bases, J lost 0 bases, and 15 bases lay in between. CDR3 nucleotide sequence: TGTGCCATCAGGGTCCTTGCGGGTATCTCCTACGAGCAGTACTTC. This codes for CAIRVLAGISYEQYF.

This chain links TRBV7-2 with TRBJ1-2, with 7 bases aligning to TRBD1. Trimming took 5 bases from V and 4 from J; bases not matched to a gene: 19. There are 18 residues in the CDR3. Germline CDR1 SGHTA, CDR2 FQGNSA. The CDR3 sequence is CASSLAGTAVTDRYGYTF. The CDR3 DNA reads TGTGCCAGCAGCCTCGCCGGGACAGCAGTCACGGATCGCTATGGCTACACCTTC.

J is TRBJ2-5 and V is TRBV21-1; the table calls TRBD2, which could not be checked here. TRBV21-1 is shown as a pseudogene. The CDR3 loop spans 15 amino acids. In nucleotides, the CDR3 is TGTGCCAGCAGCCCCTCGACCCCGGTGCGGGAGACCCAGTACTTC. Amino acid sequence: CASSPSTPVRETQYF.

The rearrangement joins TRBV4-2 to TRBJ2-7; D not resolved. This CDR3 is built from 13 residues. Between the trimmed V and J ends, which lost 0 bases and 2 bases, there was a span of 5 bases. Germline CDR1 LGHNA, CDR2 YNFKEQ. The CDR3 loop reads CASSQERTYEQYF. The DNA for the CDR3 is TGTGCCAGCAGCCAAGAGCGTACCTACGAGCAGTACTTC.

This chain connects TRBV4-3 to TRBJ1-1; no clear D. V lost 3 bases to trimming and J lost 1 base, with 9 bases between them. CDR1 is LGHNA and CDR2 is YSLEER in the germline V gene. The CDR3 is made up of 14 amino acids. CDR3 loop: CASSQGITNTEAFF. The CDR3 DNA is TGCGCCAGCAGCCAGGGGATTACGAACACTGAAGCTTTCTTT.